This entry describes one TCR beta chain. Antigen specificity is unknown. TCRdb's table, derived via immunoSEQ multiplex PCR, lists solely in-frame clones and lacks some. Here the sample spans under 150,000 clones, approximately 90% being singletons. The data were obtained in a study of OX40 agonist ivuxolimab in advanced cancers. About the research overall: Antecedent anti-PD-1, anti-PD-L1 or anti-CTLA-4 therapy was permissible, with roughly 40% having received some. One patient with hepatocellular carcinoma and two with cutaneous melanoma, three in all, had partial responses. Notes on the study in general: Low normalized T-cell clonal expansion also characterized some of the nonresponders.

The CDR3 contains 15 residues. Germline V gives CDR1 SGDLS, CDR2 YYNGEE. V lost 0 bases and J 4 bases, leaving 10 bases between the germline ends. This chain links TRBV9 with TRBJ1-4; maybe TRBD1 (5 bases). The clonotype originates from an adult with an advanced solid tumor such as melanoma, head and neck, liver or kidney cancer. The material was CD4+ or CD8+ T cells sorted from blood, obtained in a trial of the OX40 agonist ivuxolimab. The CDR3 region has the DNA TGTGCCAGCAGCGTAGCAGGGAGTCTTAATGAAAAACTGTTTTTT. Its translation: CASSVAGSLNEKLFF.